The clone carrying this T cell receptor (beta chain) was detected a few times. This sample was included in a study of blood T cell repertoires in COVID-19. Recovered status applied to Cohort 3 donors who had two consecutive negative PCRs. It also applied to those with clearance or with symptom resolution. The data were produced by immunoSEQ multiplex PCR, yet TCRdb's version contains in-frame clones alone and is incomplete. The table lists approximately 440,000 clones, roughly 87% of them singletons. Trimming removed 3 bases from V and 7 bases from J, with 22 bases in between. The CDR3 loop spans 17 amino acids. From germline, CDR1 is MGHRA and CDR2 YSYEKL.

The sample comprised PBMCs or T cells enriched from blood (not recorded which). This clonotype originated in a woman under 30 who had recovered from COVID-19. V and J are TRBV4-1 and TRBJ2-1; D possibly corresponds to TRBD1 (7 bases). The CDR3, as DNA: TGCGCCAGCAGCCAGCCCGGTCGGAGGGGGCGTCTAAATGAGCAGTTCTTC. It is translated as CASSQPGRRGRLNEQFF.